This T cell receptor (beta chain) emerged from a study of sequential checkpoint blockade in melanoma (dated by TCRdb to the late 2010s). In the study overall: Patients were randomized 1:1 to first-line nivolumab followed by ipilimumab (arm A) or ipilimumab followed by nivolumab (arm B). Maintenance nivolumab came after both trial sequences. In around 81% of the matched pre- and post-treatment tumor biopsy pairs, both biopsies came from the same lesion. DNA from 90 or so pretreatment melanoma tumor samples was subjected to TCRbeta immunosequencing. Matched tumor biopsies were taken from around 20 patients before treatment and at week 13, after single-agent nivolumab (arm A) or ipilimumab (arm B).

TCRbeta CDR3 regions were immunosequenced from genomic DNA with the immunoSEQ Assay. Before high-throughput sequencing, genomic DNA was amplified using bias-controlled multiplex PCR. Turning to the authors' computational methods: To quantify the absolute abundance of each unique TCRbeta CDR3 region, the sequences were collapsed and filtered. Clonality, defined as 1 minus Pielou's evenness, was calculated using only productive rearrangements. Tumor T-cell fraction was calculated by normalizing TCRbeta template counts to the amount of usable DNA, which was estimated from several housekeeping genes. Clones with significantly greater frequencies in on-treatment versus baseline samples were identified using a previously published method. The immuneACCESS repertoire file appears here via TCRdb, limited to in-frame rearrangements. These files lack a portion of the clones; in checked studies, under half of the deficit traces to unresolved V genes, and the cause of the others is not known. V, J and clone size reflect that table, while D and trimming were determined from the DNA. The sample yields about 7,000 clones; about 28% were counted once. The ten largest clones add up to approximately 23% of the sample.

What the research found in general, with its limitations: Achieving clinical benefit was about 30 times more likely for patients whose tumor T-cell fraction and clonality increased by week 13. In the nivolumab-first arm (arm A), an association was found between pretreatment tumor TIL clonality and response (P = .04). PD-L1 staining and CD8+ T-cell counts correlated with tumor T-cell fraction and clonality, whereas mutational load did not. Validation of the response-prediction model combining TCR metrics and mutation burden is needed in larger, independent patient cohorts. Within-arm analyses of tumor T-cell fraction were constrained by small sample sizes and reduced statistical power.

This clone was detected many times. This clone's antigen is unknown. Base-call qualities are not available, and no considerably larger clone is one nucleotide away. The CDR3 numbers 14 residues from cysteine through phenylalanine. The kept DNA is CDR3 alone, 42 bases in frame from the first base. The CDR1 and CDR2 encoded by the germline V gene are SGHNT and YENEEA. A distance of 9 bases separates the germline ends of V and J, which lose 0 bases and 4 bases respectively. Taken with the paper, the label for treatment or condition translates to: randomized to nivolumab then ipilimumab (arm A) or the reverse (arm B). None of the trial patients had been given prior DNA-damaging chemotherapy. Samples came from patients with melanoma in CheckMate 064, a randomized, open-label phase II trial of sequential checkpoint blockade. Genomic DNA from formalin-fixed paraffin-embedded (FFPE) tissue samples was used for tumor TCR sequencing.

The V and J segments used are TRBV11-3 and TRBJ1-1; no D gene is confidently identified. The sequence was collected from a human donor with melanoma. The starting material was tumor tissue (inferred from file names), obtained from a patient given nivolumab and ipilimumab in sequence. The CDR3 has the sequence CASSLEGSGTEAFF. The DNA reads as follows: TGTGCCAGCAGCTTAGAGGGGTCTGGCACTGAAGCTTTCTTT.